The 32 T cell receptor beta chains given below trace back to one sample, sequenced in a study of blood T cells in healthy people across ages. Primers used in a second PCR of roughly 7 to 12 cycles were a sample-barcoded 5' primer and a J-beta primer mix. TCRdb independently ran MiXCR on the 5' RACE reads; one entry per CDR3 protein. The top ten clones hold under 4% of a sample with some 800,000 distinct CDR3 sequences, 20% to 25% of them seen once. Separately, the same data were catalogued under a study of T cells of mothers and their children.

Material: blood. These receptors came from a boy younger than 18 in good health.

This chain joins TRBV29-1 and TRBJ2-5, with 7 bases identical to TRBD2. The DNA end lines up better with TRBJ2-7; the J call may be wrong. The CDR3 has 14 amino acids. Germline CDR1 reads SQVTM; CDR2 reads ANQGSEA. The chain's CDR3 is CSVVSGANSYEQYF. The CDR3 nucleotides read TGCAGCGTTGTAAGCGGGGCAAACTCCTACGAGCAGTACTTC.

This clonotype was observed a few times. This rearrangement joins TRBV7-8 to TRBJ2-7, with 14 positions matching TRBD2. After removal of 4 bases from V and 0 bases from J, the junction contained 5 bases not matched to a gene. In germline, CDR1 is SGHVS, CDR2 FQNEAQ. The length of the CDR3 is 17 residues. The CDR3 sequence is CASSSRLAGGPSYEQYF. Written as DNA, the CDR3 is TGTGCCAGCAGCTCCCGACTAGCGGGAGGGCCCTCCTACGAGCAGTACTTC.

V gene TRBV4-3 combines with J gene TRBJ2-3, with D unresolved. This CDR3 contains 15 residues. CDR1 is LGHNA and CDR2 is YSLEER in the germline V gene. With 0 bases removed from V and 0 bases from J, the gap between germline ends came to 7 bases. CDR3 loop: CASSQDGSSTDTQYF. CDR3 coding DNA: TGCGCCAGCAGCCAAGATGGGTCAAGCACAGATACGCAGTATTTT.

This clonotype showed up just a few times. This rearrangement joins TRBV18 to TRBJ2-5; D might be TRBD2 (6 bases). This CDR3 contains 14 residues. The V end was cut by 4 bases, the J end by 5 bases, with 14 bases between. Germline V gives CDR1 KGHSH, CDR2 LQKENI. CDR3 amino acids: CASSLAGTLETQYF. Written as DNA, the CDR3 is TGTGCCAGCTCACTGGCCGGGACTTTGGAGACCCAGTACTTC. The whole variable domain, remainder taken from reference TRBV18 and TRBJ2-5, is NAGVMQNPRHLVRRRGQEARLRCSPMKGHSHVYWYRQLPEEGLKFMVYLQKENIIDESGMPKERFSAEFPKEGPSILRIQQVVRGDSAAYFCASSLAGTLETQYFGPGTRLLVL.

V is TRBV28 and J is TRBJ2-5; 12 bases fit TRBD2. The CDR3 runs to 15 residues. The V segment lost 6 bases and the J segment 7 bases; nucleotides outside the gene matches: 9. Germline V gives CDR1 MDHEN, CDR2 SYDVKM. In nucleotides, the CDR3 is TGTGCCAGCAGAGCTAGCGGGAGGGCCCGGGGGACCCAGTACTTC. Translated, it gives CASRASGRARGTQYF.

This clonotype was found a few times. The CDR3 reads CASSPSWTAPYEQYF. CDR3 coding DNA: TGTGCCAGCTCACCCAGCTGGACAGCGCCCTACGAGCAGTACTTC. V and J are TRBV18 and TRBJ2-5; D possibly corresponds to TRBD1 (6 bases). TRBJ2-7 explains the end of the DNA better; the J call may be wrong. The CDR3 has 15 amino acids. The germline V gene encodes CDR1 KGHSH and CDR2 LQKENI.

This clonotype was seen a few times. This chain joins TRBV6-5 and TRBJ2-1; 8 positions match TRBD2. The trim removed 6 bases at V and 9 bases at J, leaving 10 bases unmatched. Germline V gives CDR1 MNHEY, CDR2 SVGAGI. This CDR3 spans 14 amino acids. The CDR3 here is CASRLAVEGGEQFF. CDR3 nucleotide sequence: TGTGCCAGCAGACTAGCGGTAGAGGGGGGTGAGCAGTTCTTC.

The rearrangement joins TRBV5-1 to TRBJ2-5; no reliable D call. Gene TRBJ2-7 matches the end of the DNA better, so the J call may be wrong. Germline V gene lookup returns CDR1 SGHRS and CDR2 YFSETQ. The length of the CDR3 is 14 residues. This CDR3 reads CASSLGQAVGEQYF. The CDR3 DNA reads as TGCGCCAGCAGCTTGGGGCAGGCGGTTGGCGAGCAGTACTTC.

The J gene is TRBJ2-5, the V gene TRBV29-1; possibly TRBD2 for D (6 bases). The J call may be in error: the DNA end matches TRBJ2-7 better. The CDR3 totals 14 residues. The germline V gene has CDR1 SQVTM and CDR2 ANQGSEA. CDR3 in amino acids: CSVEGLPQSNEQYF. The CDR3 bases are TGCAGCGTTGAGGGACTCCCTCAGAGTAACGAGCAGTACTTC.

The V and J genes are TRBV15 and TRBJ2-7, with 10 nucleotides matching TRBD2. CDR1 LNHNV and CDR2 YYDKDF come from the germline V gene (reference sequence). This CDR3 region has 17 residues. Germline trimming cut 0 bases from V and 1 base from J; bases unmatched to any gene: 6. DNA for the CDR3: TGTGCCACCAGCAGAGAATCGGCTAGCGGGAGTTCCTACGAGCAGTACTTC. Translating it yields CATSRESASGSSYEQYF.

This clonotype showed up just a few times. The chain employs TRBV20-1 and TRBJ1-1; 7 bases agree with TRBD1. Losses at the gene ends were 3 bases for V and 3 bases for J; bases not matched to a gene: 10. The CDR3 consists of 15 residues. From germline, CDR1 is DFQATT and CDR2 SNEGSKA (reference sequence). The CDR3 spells CSARPYYRGDTEAFF. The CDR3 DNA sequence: TGCAGTGCTAGGCCTTATTACAGGGGAGACACTGAAGCTTTCTTT.

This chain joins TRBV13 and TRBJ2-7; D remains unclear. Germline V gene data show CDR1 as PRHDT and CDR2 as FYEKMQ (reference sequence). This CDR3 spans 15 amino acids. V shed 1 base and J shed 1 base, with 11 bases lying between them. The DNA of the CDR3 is TGTGCCAGCAGCTTAGTCGGAGCCACATCCTACGAGCAGTACTTC. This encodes CASSLVGATSYEQYF.

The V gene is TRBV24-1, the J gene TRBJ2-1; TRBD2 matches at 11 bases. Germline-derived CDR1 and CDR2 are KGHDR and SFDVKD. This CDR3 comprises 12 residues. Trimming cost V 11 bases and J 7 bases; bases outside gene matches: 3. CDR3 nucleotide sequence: TGTGCCAGTAGCGGGGGGGCTAATGAGCAGTTCTTC. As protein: CASSGGANEQFF.

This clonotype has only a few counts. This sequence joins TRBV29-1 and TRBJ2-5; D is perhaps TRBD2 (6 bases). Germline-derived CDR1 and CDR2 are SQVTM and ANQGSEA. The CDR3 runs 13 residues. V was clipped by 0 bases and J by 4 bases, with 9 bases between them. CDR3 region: CSVEELAPETQYF. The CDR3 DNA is TGCAGCGTTGAAGAACTAGCCCCAGAGACCCAGTACTTC.

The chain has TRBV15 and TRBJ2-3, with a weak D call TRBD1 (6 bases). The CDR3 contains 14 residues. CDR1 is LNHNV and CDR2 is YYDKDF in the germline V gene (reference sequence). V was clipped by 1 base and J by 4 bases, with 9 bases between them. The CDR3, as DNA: TGTGCCACCAGCAGAGGGGACACGTCAGATACGCAGTATTTT. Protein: CATSRGDTSDTQYF.

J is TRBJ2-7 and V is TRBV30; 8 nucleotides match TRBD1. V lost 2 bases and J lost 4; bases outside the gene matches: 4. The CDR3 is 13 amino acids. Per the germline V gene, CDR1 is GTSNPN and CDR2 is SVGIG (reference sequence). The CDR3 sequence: CAWSSRTGYEQYF. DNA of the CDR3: TGTGCCTGGAGTTCCCGGACAGGGTACGAGCAGTACTTC.

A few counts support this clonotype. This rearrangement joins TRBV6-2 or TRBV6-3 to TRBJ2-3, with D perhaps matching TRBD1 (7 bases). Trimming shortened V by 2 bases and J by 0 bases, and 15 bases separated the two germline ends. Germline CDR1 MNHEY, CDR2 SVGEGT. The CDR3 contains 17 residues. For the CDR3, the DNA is TGTGCCAGCAGTTACAGTTCTGCAGGGGGGAGCACAGATACGCAGTATTTT. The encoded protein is CASSYSSAGGSTDTQYF.

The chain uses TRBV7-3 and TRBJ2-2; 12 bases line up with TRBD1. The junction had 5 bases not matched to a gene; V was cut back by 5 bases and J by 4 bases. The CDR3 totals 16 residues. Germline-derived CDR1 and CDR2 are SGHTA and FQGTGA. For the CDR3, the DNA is TGTGCCAGCAGCATACGGGACAGGGGGCGCACCGGGGAGCTGTTTTTT. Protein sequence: CASSIRDRGRTGELFF. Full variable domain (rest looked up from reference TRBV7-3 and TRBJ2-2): GAGVSQTPSNKVTEKGKYVELRCDPISGHTALYWYRQSLGQGPEFLIYFQGTGAADDSGLPNDRFFAVRPEGSVSTLKIQRTERGDSAVYLCASSIRDRGRTGELFFGEGSRLTVL.

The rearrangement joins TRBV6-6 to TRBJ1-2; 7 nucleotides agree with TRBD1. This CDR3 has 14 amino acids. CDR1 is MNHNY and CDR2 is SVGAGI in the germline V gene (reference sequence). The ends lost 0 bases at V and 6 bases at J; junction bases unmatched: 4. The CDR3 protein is CASSYSTGKDGYTF. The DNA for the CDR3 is TGTGCCAGCAGTTACTCGACAGGGAAGGATGGCTACACCTTC.

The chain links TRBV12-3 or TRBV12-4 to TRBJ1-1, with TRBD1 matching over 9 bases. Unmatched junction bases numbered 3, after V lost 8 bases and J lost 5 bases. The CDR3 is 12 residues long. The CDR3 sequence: CASSGTGTEAFF. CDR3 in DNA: TGTGCCAGCTCCGGGACAGGGACTGAAGCTTTCTTT.

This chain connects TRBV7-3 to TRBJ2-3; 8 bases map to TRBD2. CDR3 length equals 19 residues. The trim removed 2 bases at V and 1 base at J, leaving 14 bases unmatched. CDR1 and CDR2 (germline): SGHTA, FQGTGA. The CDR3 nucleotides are TGTGCCAGCAGCTTAGTGGCCTACTTTAGCGGGACGGGCACAGATACGCAGTATTTT. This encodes CASSLVAYFSGTGTDTQYF.

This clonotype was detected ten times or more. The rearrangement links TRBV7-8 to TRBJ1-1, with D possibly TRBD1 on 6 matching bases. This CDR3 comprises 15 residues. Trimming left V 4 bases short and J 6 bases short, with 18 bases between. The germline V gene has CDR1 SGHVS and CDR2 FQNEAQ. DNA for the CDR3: TGTGCCAGCAGCTACAACTTGGACAGAAAATCTGAAGCTTTCTTT. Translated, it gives CASSYNLDRKSEAFF.

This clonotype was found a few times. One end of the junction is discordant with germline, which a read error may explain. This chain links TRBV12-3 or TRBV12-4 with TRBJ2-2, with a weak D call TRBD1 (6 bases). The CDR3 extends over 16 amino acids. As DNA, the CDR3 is TGTGCCTGCAGTTTAGACAGGACCGCGAACACCGGGGAGCTGTTTTTT. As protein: CACSLDRTANTGELFF.

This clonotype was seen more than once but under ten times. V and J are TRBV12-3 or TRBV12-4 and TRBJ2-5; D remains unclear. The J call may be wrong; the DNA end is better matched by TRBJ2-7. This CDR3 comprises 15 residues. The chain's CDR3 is CASSLVGREGNEQYF. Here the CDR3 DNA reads TGTGCCAGCAGTTTAGTGGGTAGGGAAGGGAACGAGCAGTACTTC.

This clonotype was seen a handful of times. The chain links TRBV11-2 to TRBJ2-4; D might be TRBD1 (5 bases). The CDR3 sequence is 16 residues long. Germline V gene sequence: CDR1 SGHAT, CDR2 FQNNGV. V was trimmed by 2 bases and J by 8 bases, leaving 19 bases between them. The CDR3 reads CASSLSGAGKVYIQYF. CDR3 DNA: TGTGCCAGCAGCTTAAGTGGGGCAGGGAAAGTGTACATTCAGTACTTC.

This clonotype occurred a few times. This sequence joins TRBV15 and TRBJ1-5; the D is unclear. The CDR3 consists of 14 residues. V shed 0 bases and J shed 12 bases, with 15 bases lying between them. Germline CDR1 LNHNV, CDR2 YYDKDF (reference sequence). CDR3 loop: CATSRDAGLGNQHF. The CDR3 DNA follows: TGTGCCACCAGCAGAGATGCCGGTTTGGGGAACCAGCATTTT.

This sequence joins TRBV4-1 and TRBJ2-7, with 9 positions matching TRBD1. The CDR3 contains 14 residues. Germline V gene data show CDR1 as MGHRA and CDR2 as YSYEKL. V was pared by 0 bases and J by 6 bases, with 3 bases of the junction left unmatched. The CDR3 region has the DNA TGCGCCAGCAGCCAAGATGGGACAGGGAGCGAGCAGTACTTC. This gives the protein CASSQDGTGSEQYF.

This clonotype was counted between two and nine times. CDR3: CASSPGLAGESNTQYF. The CDR3 coding sequence is TGTGCCAGCAGTCCCGGGCTAGCGGGAGAAAGTAATACGCAGTATTTT. The V call is TRBV7-2, the J call TRBJ2-3, with 10 bases fitting TRBD2. Germline CDR1 reads SGHTA; CDR2 reads FQGNSA. The CDR3 consists of 16 residues. J lost 7 bases, V lost 6 bases, and 13 bases had no gene match.

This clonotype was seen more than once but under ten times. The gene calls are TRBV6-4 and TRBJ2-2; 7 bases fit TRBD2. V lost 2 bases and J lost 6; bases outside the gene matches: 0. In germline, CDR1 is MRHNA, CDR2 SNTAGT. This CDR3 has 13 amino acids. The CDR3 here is CASSDGGAGELFF. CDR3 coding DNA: TGTGCCAGCAGTGACGGGGGGGCCGGGGAGCTGTTTTTT.

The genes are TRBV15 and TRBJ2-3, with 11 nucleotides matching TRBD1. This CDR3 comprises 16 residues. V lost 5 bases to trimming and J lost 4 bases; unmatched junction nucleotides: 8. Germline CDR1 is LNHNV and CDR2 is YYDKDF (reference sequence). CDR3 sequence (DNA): TGTGCCACCAGCGTTAGGGACAGGGGGAGCGCAGATACGCAGTATTTT. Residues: CATSVRDRGSADTQYF.

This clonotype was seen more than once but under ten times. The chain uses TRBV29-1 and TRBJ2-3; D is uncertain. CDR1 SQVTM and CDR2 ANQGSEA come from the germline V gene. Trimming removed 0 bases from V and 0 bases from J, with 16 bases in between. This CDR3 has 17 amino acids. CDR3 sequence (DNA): TGCAGCGTTGAAGATCCGTACAAGACGTCTAGCACAGATACGCAGTATTTT. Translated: CSVEDPYKTSSTDTQYF.

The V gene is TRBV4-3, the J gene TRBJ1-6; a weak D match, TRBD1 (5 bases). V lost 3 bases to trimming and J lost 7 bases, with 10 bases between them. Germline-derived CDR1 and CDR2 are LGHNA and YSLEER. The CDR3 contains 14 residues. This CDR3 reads CASSQDDRNSPLHF. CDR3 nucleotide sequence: TGCGCCAGCAGCCAGGACGACAGAAATTCACCCCTCCACTTT.